The rows below give T cell receptor beta chains drawn from one sample of a study of T cells in Graves' hyperthyroidism and ophthalmopathy. TCRdb processed the multiplex PCR reads anew with MiXCR; each CDR3 protein has one entry. The sample consists of some 400,000 distinct CDR3 sequences, approximately 13% of them appearing once. Sample: blood. These TCRs come from a woman aged 55-69 years with Graves' hyperthyroidism. Both conserved end residues are part of each CDR3. Fields, in order: clone size, V gene, J gene, D gene, CDR3 protein, CDR3 DNA. A D gene is named only where the DNA matches it firmly. Size tells how often a clone was seen (once, few, many) or the class of an expanded clone, and some rows leave it out.

size: many; V: TRBV7-2; J: TRBJ1-1; D: NA; CDR3: CASSTHPRDTEAFF; DNA: TGTGCCAGCAGCACCCATCCGAGGGACACTGAAGCTTTCTTT
size: NA; V: TRBV28; J: TRBJ2-7; D: TRBD2; CDR3: CASSWLAGSYEQYF; DNA: TGTGCCAGCAGTTGGCTAGCGGGCTCCTACGAGCAGTACTTC
size: NA; V: TRBV30; J: TRBJ2-1; D: TRBD2; CDR3: CAWSVQGGTSGRTRNEQFF; DNA: TGTGCCTGGAGTGTACAGGGAGGAACTAGCGGGAGGACCCGCAATGAGCAGTTCTTC
size: many; V: TRBV12-3/TRBV12-4; J: TRBJ1-6; D: NA; CDR3: CASRLQGGSGPLHF; DNA: TGTGCCAGCAGGCTCCAGGGAGGCTCTGGACCCCTCCACTTT
size: many; V: TRBV28; J: TRBJ2-7; D: NA; CDR3: CASSDTKSHEQYF; DNA: TGTGCCAGCAGTGATACCAAGTCCCACGAGCAGTACTTC
size: many; V: TRBV20-1; J: TRBJ1-6; D: NA; CDR3: CSARDYADNSPLHF; DNA: TGCAGTGCTAGAGATTATGCGGATAATTCACCCCTCCACTTT
size: NA; V: TRBV12-3/TRBV12-4; J: TRBJ2-7; D: NA; CDR3: CASSSTRKGEQYF; DNA: TGTGCCAGCAGTTCCACTAGGAAGGGCGAGCAGTACTTC
size: NA; V: TRBV3-1; J: TRBJ2-6; D: NA; CDR3: CASSQAPGGSGANVLTF; DNA: TGTGCCAGCAGCCAAGCACCAGGGGGGTCTGGGGCCAACGTCCTGACTTTC
size: many; V: TRBV20-1; J: TRBJ2-3; D: NA; CDR3: CSARWDGADTQYF; DNA: TGCAGTGCTAGGTGGGATGGCGCAGATACGCAGTATTTT
size: many; V: TRBV28; J: TRBJ1-2; D: TRBD1; CDR3: CASRSQIRTGRFHGYTF; DNA: TGTGCCAGCAGGTCACAGATAAGGACAGGGAGATTCCATGGCTACACCTTC
size: few; V: TRBV18; J: TRBJ2-7; D: TRBD1; CDR3: CASSLWTGSSYEQYF; DNA: TGTGCCAGCTCATTATGGACAGGGAGCTCCTACGAGCAGTACTTC
size: NA; V: TRBV7-9; J: TRBJ2-7; D: TRBD2; CDR3: CASSLRTGTSVRFEQYF; DNA: TGTGCCAGCAGCTTACGGACCGGGACTAGTGTTCGGTTCGAGCAGTACTTC
size: many; V: TRBV27; J: TRBJ2-7; D: NA; CDR3: CASRSSGVTGANSYEQYF; DNA: TGTGCCAGCAGATCTAGCGGTGTGACAGGGGCGAACTCCTACGAGCAGTACTTC
size: few; V: TRBV28; J: TRBJ1-2; D: NA; CDR3: CASKTGHYGYTF; DNA: TGTGCCAGCAAAACAGGGCATTATGGCTACACCTTC
size: many; V: TRBV29-1; J: TRBJ1-1; D: NA; CDR3: CSVEDVRSMNTEAFF; DNA: TGCAGCGTTGAAGATGTTAGGAGCATGAACACTGAAGCTTTCTTT
size: many; V: TRBV11-3; J: TRBJ2-3; D: NA; CDR3: CASSVGSPGGTDTQYF; DNA: TGTGCCAGCAGCGTGGGTTCACCAGGAGGCACAGATACGCAGTATTTT
size: many; V: TRBV20-1; J: TRBJ2-7; D: NA; CDR3: CSATNFRTGGGGRSEQYF; DNA: TGCAGTGCTACAAACTTCCGCACAGGGGGAGGGGGTCGCTCCGAGCAGTACTTC
size: many; V: TRBV10-3; J: TRBJ2-5; D: NA; CDR3: CAISESVRPQETQYF; DNA: TGTGCCATCAGTGAGTCGGTTAGACCCCAAGAGACCCAGTACTTC
size: many; V: TRBV5-4; J: TRBJ2-5; D: TRBD1; CDR3: CASSRDRVGETQYF; DNA: TGTGCCAGCAGCCGGGACAGGGTAGGAGAGACCCAGTACTTC
size: many; V: TRBV20-1; J: TRBJ2-7; D: TRBD1; CDR3: CSARDGQGVPYEQYF; DNA: TGCAGTGCTAGAGACGGGCAGGGGGTACCCTACGAGCAGTACTTC